This TCR beta chain was profiled in a study of blood T cell repertoires in COVID-19. Study-wide background: The samples span acute and convalescent COVID-19 from the United States, Italy and Spain. PBMCs, B-cell-depleted T cells, or T cells were the source of the cDNA or gDNA that made up the material.

Authors' methods: Amplification of reference gene primers was used by the study to estimate nucleated cell counts. Profiling relied on immunoSEQ multiplex PCR, and the TCRdb table lists in-frame clones only, not all of them. V and J calls and clone size are copied from that table; D and trimming were computed from the DNA. This sample has around 140,000 clones; roughly 80% occur once, and the top ten carry roughly 4.5%. V shed 2 bases and J 2 bases; nucleotides not matched to a gene: 5. Germline assignment: CDR1 MNHEY and CDR2 SVGAGI. This CDR3 has 15 residues. V and J are TRBV6-5 and TRBJ1-1; 7 bases map to TRBD1. Sequenced material: peripheral blood. The receptor's source is a human donor in a cohort sampled during active COVID-19. The CDR3 reads CASSYIPGGNTEAFF. CDR3 in DNA: TGTGCCAGCAGTTACATCCCAGGGGGAAACACTGAAGCTTTCTTT.